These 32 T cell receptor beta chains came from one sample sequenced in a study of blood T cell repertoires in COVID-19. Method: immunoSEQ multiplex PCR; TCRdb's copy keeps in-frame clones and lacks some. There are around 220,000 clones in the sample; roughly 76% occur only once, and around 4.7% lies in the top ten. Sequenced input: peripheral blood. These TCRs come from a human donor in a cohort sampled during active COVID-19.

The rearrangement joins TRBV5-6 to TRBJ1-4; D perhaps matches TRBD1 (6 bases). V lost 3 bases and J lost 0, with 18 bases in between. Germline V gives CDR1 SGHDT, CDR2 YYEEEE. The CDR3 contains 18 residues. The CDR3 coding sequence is TGTGCCAGCAGCTACTCACAGGGATGGACAGCAACTAATGAAAAACTGTTTTTT. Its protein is CASSYSQGWTATNEKLFF.

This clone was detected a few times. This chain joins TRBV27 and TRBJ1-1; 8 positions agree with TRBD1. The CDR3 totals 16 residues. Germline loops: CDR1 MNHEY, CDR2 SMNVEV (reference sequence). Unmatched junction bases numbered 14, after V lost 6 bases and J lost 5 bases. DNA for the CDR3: TGTGCCAGCAGCGAAATCACTACAGGGGGACGGACTGAAGCTTTCTTT. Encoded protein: CASSEITTGGRTEAFF.

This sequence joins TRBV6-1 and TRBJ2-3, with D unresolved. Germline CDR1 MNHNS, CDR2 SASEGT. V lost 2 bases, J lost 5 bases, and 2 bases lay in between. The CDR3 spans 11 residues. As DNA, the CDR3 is TGTGCCAGCAGTGAACGAGATACGCAGTATTTT. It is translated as CASSERDTQYF.

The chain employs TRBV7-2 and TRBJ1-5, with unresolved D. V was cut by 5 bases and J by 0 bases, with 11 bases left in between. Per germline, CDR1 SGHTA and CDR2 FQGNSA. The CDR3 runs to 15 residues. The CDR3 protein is CASSPGPYSNQPQHF. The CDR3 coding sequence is TGTGCCAGCAGCCCCGGTCCCTATAGCAATCAGCCCCAGCATTTT.

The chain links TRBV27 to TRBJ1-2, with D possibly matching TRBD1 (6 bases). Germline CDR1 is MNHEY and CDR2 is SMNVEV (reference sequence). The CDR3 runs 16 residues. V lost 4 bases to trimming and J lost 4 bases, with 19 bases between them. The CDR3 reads CASSYLSNTGFYGYTF. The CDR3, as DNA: TGTGCCAGCAGTTATCTTAGTAATACAGGGTTCTATGGCTACACCTTC.

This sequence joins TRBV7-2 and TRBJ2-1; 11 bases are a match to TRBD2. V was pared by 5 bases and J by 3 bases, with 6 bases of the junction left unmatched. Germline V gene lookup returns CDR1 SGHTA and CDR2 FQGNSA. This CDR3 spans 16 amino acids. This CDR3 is CASSVPGLAVYNEQFF. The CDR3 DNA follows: TGTGCCAGCAGCGTCCCGGGACTAGCGGTCTACAATGAGCAGTTCTTC.

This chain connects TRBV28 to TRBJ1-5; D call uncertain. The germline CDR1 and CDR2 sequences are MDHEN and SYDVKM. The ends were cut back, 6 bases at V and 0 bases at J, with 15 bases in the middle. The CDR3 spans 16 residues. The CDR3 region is CASRSAGRNSNQPQHF. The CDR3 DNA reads TGTGCCAGCAGGTCGGCAGGTCGGAATAGCAATCAGCCCCAGCATTTT.

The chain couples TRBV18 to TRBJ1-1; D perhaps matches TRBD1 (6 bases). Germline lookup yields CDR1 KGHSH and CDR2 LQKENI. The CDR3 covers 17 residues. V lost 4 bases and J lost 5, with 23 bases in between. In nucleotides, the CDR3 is TGTGCCAGCTCACGAACAGGACAGTTATCCTTAGGGACTGAAGCTTTCTTT. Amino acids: CASSRTGQLSLGTEAFF.

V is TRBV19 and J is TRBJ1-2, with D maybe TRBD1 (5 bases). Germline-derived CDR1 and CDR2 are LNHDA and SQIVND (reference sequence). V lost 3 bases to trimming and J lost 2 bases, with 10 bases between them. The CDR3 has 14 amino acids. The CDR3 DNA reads TGTGCCAGTAGTATTCACCGACAGAACTATGGCTACACCTTC. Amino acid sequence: CASSIHRQNYGYTF.

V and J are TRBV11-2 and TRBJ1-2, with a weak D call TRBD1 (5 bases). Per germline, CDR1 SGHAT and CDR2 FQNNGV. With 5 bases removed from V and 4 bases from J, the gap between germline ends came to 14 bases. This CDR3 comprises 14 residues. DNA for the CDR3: TGTGCCAGCAGCCCAGGGCTACTTTCCTATGGCTACACCTTC. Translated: CASSPGLLSYGYTF. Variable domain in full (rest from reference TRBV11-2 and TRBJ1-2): EAGVAQSPRYKIIEKRQSVAFWCNPISGHATLYWYQQILGQGPKLLIQFQNNGVVDDSQLPKDRFSAERLKGVDSTLKIQPAKLEDSAVYLCASSPGLLSYGYTFGSGTRLTVV.

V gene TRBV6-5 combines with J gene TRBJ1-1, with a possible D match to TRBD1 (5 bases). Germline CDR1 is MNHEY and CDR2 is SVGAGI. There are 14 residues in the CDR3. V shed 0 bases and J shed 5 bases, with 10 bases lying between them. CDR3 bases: TGTGCCAGCAGTTACTCGGGCAGGGTGACTGAAGCTTTCTTT. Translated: CASSYSGRVTEAFF.

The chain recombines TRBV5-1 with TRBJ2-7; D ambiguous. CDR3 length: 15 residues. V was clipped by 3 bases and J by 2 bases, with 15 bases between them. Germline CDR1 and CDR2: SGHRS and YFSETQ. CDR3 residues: CASSSPDTSTYEQYF. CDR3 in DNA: TGCGCCAGCAGCTCCCCCGACACCTCCACCTACGAGCAGTACTTC. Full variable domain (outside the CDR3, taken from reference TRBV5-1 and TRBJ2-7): KAGVTQTPRYLIKTRGQQVTLSCSPISGHRSVSWYQQTPGQGLQFLFEYFSETQRNKGNFPGRFSGRQFSNSRSEMNVSTLELGDSALYLCASSSPDTSTYEQYFGPGTRLTVT.

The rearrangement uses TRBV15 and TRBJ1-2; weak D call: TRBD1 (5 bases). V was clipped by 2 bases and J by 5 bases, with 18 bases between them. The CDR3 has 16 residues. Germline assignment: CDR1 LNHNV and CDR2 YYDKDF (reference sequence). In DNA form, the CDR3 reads TGTGCCACCAGCAGACACGGGACTTACTCCCCATATGGCTACACCTTC. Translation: CATSRHGTYSPYGYTF.

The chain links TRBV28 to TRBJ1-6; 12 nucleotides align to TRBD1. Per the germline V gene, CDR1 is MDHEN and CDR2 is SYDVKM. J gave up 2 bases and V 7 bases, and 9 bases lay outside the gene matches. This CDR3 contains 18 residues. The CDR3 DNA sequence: TGTGCCAGCATTCCGGGACAGGGGGCGCACGCCTATAATTCACCCCTCCACTTT. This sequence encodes CASIPGQGAHAYNSPLHF.

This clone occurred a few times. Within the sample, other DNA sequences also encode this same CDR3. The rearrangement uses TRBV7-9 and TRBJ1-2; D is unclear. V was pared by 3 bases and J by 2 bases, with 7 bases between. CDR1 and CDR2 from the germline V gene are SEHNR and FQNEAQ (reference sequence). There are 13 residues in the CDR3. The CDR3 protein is CASSFGENYGYTF. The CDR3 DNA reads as TGTGCCAGCAGCTTCGGGGAGAACTATGGCTACACCTTC.

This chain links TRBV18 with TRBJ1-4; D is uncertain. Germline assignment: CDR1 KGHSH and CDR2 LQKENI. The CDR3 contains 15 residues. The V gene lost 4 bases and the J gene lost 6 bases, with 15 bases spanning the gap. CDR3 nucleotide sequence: TGTGCCAGCTCACTTAACTCCTGGGGAGATGAAAAACTGTTTTTT. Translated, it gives CASSLNSWGDEKLFF. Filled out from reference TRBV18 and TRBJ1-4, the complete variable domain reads NAGVMQNPRHLVRRRGQEARLRCSPMKGHSHVYWYRQLPEEGLKFMVYLQKENIIDESGMPKERFSAEFPKEGPSILRIQQVVRGDSAAYFCASSLNSWGDEKLFFGSGTQLSVL.

The CDR3 spells CASSLRTSGSSDTQYF. The CDR3 bases are TGTGCCAGCAGCCTCAGGACTAGCGGGAGCTCAGATACGCAGTATTTT. The chain is built from TRBV13 and TRBJ2-3; 13 bases agree with TRBD2. V lost 5 bases to trimming and J lost 4 bases; unmatched junction nucleotides: 6. The CDR3 length is 16 residues. From germline, CDR1 is PRHDT and CDR2 FYEKMQ (reference sequence).

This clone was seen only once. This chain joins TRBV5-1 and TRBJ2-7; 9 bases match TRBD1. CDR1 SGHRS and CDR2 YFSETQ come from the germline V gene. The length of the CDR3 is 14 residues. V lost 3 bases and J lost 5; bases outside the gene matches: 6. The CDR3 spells CASSSIDRGDEQYF. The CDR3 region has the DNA TGCGCCAGCAGCTCCATTGACAGGGGGGACGAGCAGTACTTC.

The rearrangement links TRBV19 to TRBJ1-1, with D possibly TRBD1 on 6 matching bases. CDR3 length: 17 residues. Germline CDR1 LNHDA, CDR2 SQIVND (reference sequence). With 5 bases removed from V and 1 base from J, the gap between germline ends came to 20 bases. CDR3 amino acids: CASSPRVLARGNTEAFF. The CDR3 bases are TGTGCCAGTAGTCCCAGGGTCCTAGCCAGGGGGAACACTGAAGCTTTCTTT.

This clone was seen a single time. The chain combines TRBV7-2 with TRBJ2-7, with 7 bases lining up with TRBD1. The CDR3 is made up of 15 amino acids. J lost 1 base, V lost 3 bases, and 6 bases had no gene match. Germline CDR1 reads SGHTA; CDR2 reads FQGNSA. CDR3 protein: CASSFRGPSSYEQYF. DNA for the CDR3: TGTGCCAGCAGCTTTAGGGGGCCGTCTTCCTACGAGCAGTACTTC.

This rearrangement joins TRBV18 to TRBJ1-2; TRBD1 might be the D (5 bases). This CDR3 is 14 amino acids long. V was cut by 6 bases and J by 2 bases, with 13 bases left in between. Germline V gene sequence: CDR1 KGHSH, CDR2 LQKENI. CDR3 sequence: CASSPSGGNYGYTF. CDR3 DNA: TGTGCCAGCTCCCCGTCGGGGGGGAACTATGGCTACACCTTC.

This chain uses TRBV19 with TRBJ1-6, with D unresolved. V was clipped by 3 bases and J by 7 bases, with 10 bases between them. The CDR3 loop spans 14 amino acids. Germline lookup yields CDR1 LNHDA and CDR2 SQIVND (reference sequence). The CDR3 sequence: CASSIADTNSPLHF. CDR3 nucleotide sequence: TGTGCCAGTAGTATCGCAGACACCAATTCACCCCTCCACTTT.

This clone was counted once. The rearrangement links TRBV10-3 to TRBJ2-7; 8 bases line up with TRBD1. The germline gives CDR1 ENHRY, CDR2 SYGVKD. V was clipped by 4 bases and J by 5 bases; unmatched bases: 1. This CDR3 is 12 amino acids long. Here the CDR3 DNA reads TGTGCCATCAGTGGGACAGGGAACGAGCAGTACTTC. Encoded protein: CAISGTGNEQYF.

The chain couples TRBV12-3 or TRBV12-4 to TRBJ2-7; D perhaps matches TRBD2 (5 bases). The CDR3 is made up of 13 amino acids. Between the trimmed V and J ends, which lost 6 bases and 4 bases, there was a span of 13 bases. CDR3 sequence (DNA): TGTGCCAGCAGGCGGGCTCCAATGTACGAGCAGTACTTC. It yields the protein CASRRAPMYEQYF.

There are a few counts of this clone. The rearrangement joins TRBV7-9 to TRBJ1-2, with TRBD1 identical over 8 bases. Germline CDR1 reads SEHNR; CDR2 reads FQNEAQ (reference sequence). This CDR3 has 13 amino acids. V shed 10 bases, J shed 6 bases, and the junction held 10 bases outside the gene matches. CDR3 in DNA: TGTGCCATCTCAGGACAGGGAGGTAATGGCTACACCTTC. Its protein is CAISGQGGNGYTF.

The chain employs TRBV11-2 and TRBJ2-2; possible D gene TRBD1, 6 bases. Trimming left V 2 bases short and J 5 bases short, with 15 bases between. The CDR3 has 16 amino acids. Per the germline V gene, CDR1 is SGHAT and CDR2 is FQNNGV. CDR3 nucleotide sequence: TGTGCCAGCAGCTTATTCGGCAGGGGAAGTACCGGGGAGCTGTTTTTT. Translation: CASSLFGRGSTGELFF.

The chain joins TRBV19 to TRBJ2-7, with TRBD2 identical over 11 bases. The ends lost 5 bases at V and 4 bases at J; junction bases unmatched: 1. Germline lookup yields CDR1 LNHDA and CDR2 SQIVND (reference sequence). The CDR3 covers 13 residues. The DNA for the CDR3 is TGTGCCAGTAGTTCTAGCGGGGGGTACGAGCAGTACTTC. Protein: CASSSSGGYEQYF. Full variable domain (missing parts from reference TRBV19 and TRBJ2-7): DGGITQSPKYLFRKEGQNVTLSCEQNLNHDAMYWYRQDPGQGLRLIYYSQIVNDFQKGDIAEGYSVSREKKESFPLTVTSAQKNPTAFYLCASSSSGGYEQYFGPGTRLTVT.

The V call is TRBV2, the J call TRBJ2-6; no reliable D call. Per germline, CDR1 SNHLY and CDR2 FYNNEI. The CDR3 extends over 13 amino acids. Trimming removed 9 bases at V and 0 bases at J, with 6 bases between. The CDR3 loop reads CARRVSGANVLTF. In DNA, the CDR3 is TGTGCCAGACGGGTCTCTGGGGCCAACGTCCTGACTTTC.

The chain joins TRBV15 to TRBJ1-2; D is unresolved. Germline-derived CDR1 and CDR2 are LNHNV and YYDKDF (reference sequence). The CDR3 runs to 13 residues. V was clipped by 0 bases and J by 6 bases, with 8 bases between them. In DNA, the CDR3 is TGTGCCACCAGCAGAGAGATACAAAATGGCTACACCTTC. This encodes CATSREIQNGYTF.

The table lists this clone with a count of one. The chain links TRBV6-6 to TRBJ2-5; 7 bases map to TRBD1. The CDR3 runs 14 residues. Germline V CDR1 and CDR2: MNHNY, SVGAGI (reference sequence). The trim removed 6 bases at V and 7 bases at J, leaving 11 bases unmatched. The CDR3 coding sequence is TGTGCCAGCAGCAACCTACAGGGGAGTGGGACCCAGTACTTC. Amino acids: CASSNLQGSGTQYF.

For the CDR3, the DNA is TGTGCCAGCAGCTTGTTAGCGGGAGGGCCTGGGGCAGATACGCAGTATTTT. This encodes CASSLLAGGPGADTQYF. The V gene is TRBV7-3, the J gene TRBJ2-3, with 11 bases that match TRBD2. The J segment lost 4 bases and the V segment lost 3 bases, leaving 9 bases of the junction unmatched. Looked up from germline, CDR1 is SGHTA and CDR2 is FQGTGA. This CDR3 is 17 amino acids long.

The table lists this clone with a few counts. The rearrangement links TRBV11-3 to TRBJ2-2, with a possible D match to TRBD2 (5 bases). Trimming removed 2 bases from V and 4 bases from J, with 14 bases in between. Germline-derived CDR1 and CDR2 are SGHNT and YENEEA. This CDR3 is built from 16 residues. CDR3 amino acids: CASSLSRGWATGELFF. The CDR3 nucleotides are TGTGCCAGCAGCTTAAGTCGAGGGTGGGCCACCGGGGAGCTGTTTTTT.